This is a list of T cell receptor beta chains from one sample in a study of technical replicates of blood from a few donors. Only in-frame clones appear in the TCRdb table, and some are missing; sequencing was by immunoSEQ multiplex PCR. This sample carries roughly 80,000 clones, approximately 91% of them seen once, and the ten largest clones take roughly 0.41%. Sequenced input: T cells isolated from PBMCs. The source of these receptors is a human donor in good health. The CDR3 runs from the conserved cysteine through the conserved F or W. Each record gives: clone size, V gene, D gene, J gene, CDR3 protein, CDR3 DNA. D genes are given only for firm matches. Clone size appears in some rows only: once, few, many, or a class for an expanded clone.

clone_size: NA; v_call: TRBV12-5; d_call: TRBD1; j_call: TRBJ2-1; cdr3_aa: CASGFGQGAYNEQFF; cdr3_nt: TGTGCTAGTGGTTTTGGACAGGGGGCTTACAATGAGCAGTTCTTC
clone_size: once; v_call: TRBV11-2; d_call: TRBD2; j_call: TRBJ2-1; cdr3_aa: CASSLAGGLYNEQFF; cdr3_nt: TGTGCCAGCAGCTTAGCGGGAGGGCTTTACAATGAGCAGTTCTTC
clone_size: once; v_call: TRBV7-2; d_call: TRBD2; j_call: TRBJ2-1; cdr3_aa: CASSLAPLADYSSYNEQFF; cdr3_nt: TGTGCCAGCAGCTTAGCTCCACTAGCGGACTACAGCTCCTACAATGAGCAGTTCTTC
clone_size: once; v_call: TRBV19; d_call: TRBD1; j_call: TRBJ2-7; cdr3_aa: CASCPGQGNYEQYF; cdr3_nt: TGTGCCAGTTGTCCGGGACAGGGAAACTACGAGCAGTACTTC
clone_size: NA; v_call: TRBV19; d_call: NA; j_call: TRBJ2-2; cdr3_aa: CASSIPKDIANTGELFF; cdr3_nt: TGTGCCAGTAGTATTCCCAAGGACATAGCGAACACCGGGGAGCTGTTTTTT
clone_size: once; v_call: TRBV27; d_call: NA; j_call: TRBJ1-5; cdr3_aa: CASSPQGNQPQHF; cdr3_nt: TGTGCCAGCAGCCCACAGGGCAATCAGCCCCAGCATTTT
clone_size: NA; v_call: TRBV11-3; d_call: NA; j_call: TRBJ2-7; cdr3_aa: CASSLNSGEQYF; cdr3_nt: TGTGCCAGCAGCCTAAATTCCGGCGAGCAGTACTTC
clone_size: NA; v_call: TRBV9; d_call: TRBD1; j_call: TRBJ2-3; cdr3_aa: CASSLSTGGAGTQYF; cdr3_nt: TGTGCCAGCAGCCTAAGCACAGGGGGCGCAGGTACGCAGTATTTT
clone_size: NA; v_call: TRBV4-2; d_call: TRBD1; j_call: TRBJ2-7; cdr3_aa: CASSQGQGLSYEQYF; cdr3_nt: TGTGCCAGCAGCCAAGGACAGGGTCTCTCCTACGAGCAGTACTTC
clone_size: NA; v_call: TRBV6-5; d_call: NA; j_call: TRBJ2-1; cdr3_aa: CASSYSRQAREQFF; cdr3_nt: TGTGCCAGCAGTTACTCGCGACAGGCACGGGAGCAGTTCTTC
clone_size: NA; v_call: TRBV7-2; d_call: NA; j_call: TRBJ2-1; cdr3_aa: CASSLNPGDEQFF; cdr3_nt: TGTGCCAGCAGCTTAAACCCAGGCGATGAGCAGTTCTTC
clone_size: NA; v_call: TRBV9; d_call: TRBD2; j_call: TRBJ2-7; cdr3_aa: CASSNELSSGSPSSYEQYF; cdr3_nt: TGTGCCAGCAGCAACGAACTGAGTAGCGGGAGTCCCAGCTCCTACGAGCAGTACTTC
clone_size: NA; v_call: TRBV27; d_call: NA; j_call: TRBJ1-5; cdr3_aa: CASSTLAGANQPQHF; cdr3_nt: TGTGCCAGCAGTACGCTCGCGGGGGCCAATCAGCCCCAGCATTTT
clone_size: NA; v_call: TRBV9; d_call: TRBD1; j_call: TRBJ2-7; cdr3_aa: CASSGQGAYDEQYF; cdr3_nt: TGTGCCAGCAGCGGACAGGGGGCGTACGACGAGCAGTACTTC
clone_size: NA; v_call: TRBV2; d_call: NA; j_call: TRBJ2-7; cdr3_aa: CASRASSYEQYF; cdr3_nt: TGTGCCAGCAGGGCTAGCTCCTACGAGCAGTACTTC
clone_size: NA; v_call: TRBV9; d_call: NA; j_call: TRBJ2-7; cdr3_aa: CASSVVGQGYEQYF; cdr3_nt: TGTGCCAGCAGCGTAGTGGGGCAGGGCTACGAGCAGTACTTC
clone_size: NA; v_call: TRBV6-4; d_call: NA; j_call: TRBJ1-2; cdr3_aa: CASRPAGQANYGYTF; cdr3_nt: TGTGCCAGCAGACCAGCGGGACAAGCTAACTATGGCTACACCTTC
clone_size: NA; v_call: TRBV18; d_call: TRBD1; j_call: TRBJ1-2; cdr3_aa: CASSPRKEGAGYGYTF; cdr3_nt: TGTGCCAGCTCACCACGGAAAGAGGGGGCGGGGTATGGCTACACCTTC
clone_size: NA; v_call: TRBV11-3; d_call: TRBD1; j_call: TRBJ1-1; cdr3_aa: CASSHRDRGFMDTEAFF; cdr3_nt: TGTGCCAGCAGTCATCGGGACAGGGGCTTCATGGACACTGAAGCTTTCTTT
clone_size: NA; v_call: TRBV9; d_call: NA; j_call: TRBJ2-1; cdr3_aa: CASPIPQCSSSYNEQFF; cdr3_nt: TGTGCCAGCCCGATCCCCCAGTGTTCTAGCTCCTACAATGAGCAGTTCTTC
clone_size: NA; v_call: TRBV2; d_call: TRBD2; j_call: TRBJ2-1; cdr3_aa: CASSEASGTYNEQFF; cdr3_nt: TGTGCCAGCAGTGAAGCTAGCGGGACCTACAATGAGCAGTTCTTC
clone_size: NA; v_call: TRBV5-1; d_call: NA; j_call: TRBJ1-4; cdr3_aa: CASSLGQTNEKLFF; cdr3_nt: TGCGCCAGCAGCTTGGGACAAACTAATGAAAAACTGTTTTTT
clone_size: NA; v_call: TRBV7-2; d_call: TRBD2; j_call: TRBJ2-3; cdr3_aa: CASSLRDLAGEGDTQYF; cdr3_nt: TGTGCCAGCAGCTTACGGGATCTCGCGGGAGAGGGAGATACGCAGTATTTT
clone_size: NA; v_call: TRBV27; d_call: NA; j_call: TRBJ2-6; cdr3_aa: CASSFRTSGANVLTF; cdr3_nt: TGTGCCAGCAGTTTCCGGACTTCTGGGGCCAACGTCCTGACTTTC
clone_size: NA; v_call: TRBV19; d_call: TRBD2; j_call: TRBJ2-3; cdr3_aa: CASSRRTSGMGDTQYF; cdr3_nt: TGTGCCAGTAGTAGGAGGACTAGCGGGATGGGAGATACGCAGTATTTT
clone_size: NA; v_call: TRBV4-1; d_call: NA; j_call: TRBJ2-7; cdr3_aa: CASSQDRELYEQYF; cdr3_nt: TGCGCCAGCAGCCAAGATAGGGAGCTCTACGAGCAGTACTTC
clone_size: NA; v_call: TRBV27; d_call: TRBD2; j_call: TRBJ2-1; cdr3_aa: CASSGTSGKTYNEQFF; cdr3_nt: TGTGCCAGCAGTGGGACTAGCGGTAAAACCTACAATGAGCAGTTCTTC
clone_size: once; v_call: TRBV11-3; d_call: NA; j_call: TRBJ2-1; cdr3_aa: CASSLGHEQFF; cdr3_nt: TGTGCCAGCAGCTTAGGGCATGAGCAGTTCTTC
clone_size: NA; v_call: TRBV15; d_call: TRBD1; j_call: TRBJ2-1; cdr3_aa: CATSRPGTGEHEQFF; cdr3_nt: TGTGCCACCAGCAGGCCAGGGACAGGGGAACATGAGCAGTTCTTC
clone_size: NA; v_call: TRBV10-3; d_call: NA; j_call: TRBJ1-2; cdr3_aa: CAISEWEGDYGYTF; cdr3_nt: TGTGCCATCAGTGAGTGGGAGGGAGACTATGGCTACACCTTC
clone_size: NA; v_call: TRBV7-3; d_call: TRBD1; j_call: TRBJ2-2; cdr3_aa: CASSPRQGGELFF; cdr3_nt: TGTGCCAGCAGCCCCAGACAGGGCGGGGAGCTGTTTTTT
clone_size: NA; v_call: TRBV5-1; d_call: TRBD2; j_call: TRBJ2-5; cdr3_aa: CASSLVVSGRGETQYF; cdr3_nt: TGCGCCAGCAGCTTGGTCGTTAGCGGGAGAGGCGAGACCCAGTACTTC